This T cell receptor (beta chain) is drawn from a study of cytomegalovirus exposure and HLA in healthy donors. Findings and caveats of the study: An analysis that came later showed most CMV-associated TCR beta chains appearing HLA-restricted.

Primers for the PCR totalled 60 Vbeta and 13 Jbeta. Method: immunoSEQ multiplex PCR; TCRdb's copy keeps in-frame clones and lacks some. The sample records about 140,000 clones, over 60% being singletons. For this clone: Its antigen is unknown.

V gave up 0 bases and J gave up 0 bases, with 11 bases separating them. CDR1 GTSNPN and CDR2 SVGIG come from the germline V gene (reference sequence). This CDR3 contains 16 residues. Sequenced input: PBMCs. This sequence joins TRBV30 and TRBJ1-4, with D maybe TRBD1 (5 bases). This receptor was identified in a man aged 35-49 years in good health and CMV-seronegative. The CDR3 DNA follows: TGTGCCTGGAGTGTAGGGGCCTTAGCAACTAATGAAAAACTGTTTTTT. Protein: CAWSVGALATNEKLFF.